This TCR beta chain stems from a study of response to subunit inactivated influenza vaccine. Notes on the study in general: There was a suggestion from the authors that each seasonal influenza vaccination recruits few new T cells.

TCRdb reprocessed the RT-PCR reads via MiXCR and lists one record per CDR3 protein. This table holds about 650,000 distinct CDR3 sequences, more than 15% found once. A note on this clonotype: Its antigen is not identified.

The CDR3 sequence is 12 residues long. V was pared by 7 bases and J by 5 bases, with 12 bases between. Germline CDR1 SGHNT, CDR2 YYREEE (reference sequence). The material was PBMCs from blood, obtained approximately 12 days after vaccination. The rearrangement uses TRBV5-4 and TRBJ2-5; D is undetermined. This receptor was obtained from a man aged 45-65 years who received an inactivated influenza vaccine. The chain's CDR3 is CASGAGRETQYF. CDR3 sequence (DNA): TGTGCCAGCGGCGCCGGGCGTGAGACCCAGTACTTC.